This T cell receptor (beta chain) was recovered during a study of blood T cell repertoires in COVID-19. Across the study: From the United States, Italy and Spain came samples of acute and convalescent COVID-19. T cells, B-cell-depleted T cells, or PBMCs supplied cDNA or gDNA.

There are 16 residues in the CDR3. Germline V gene lookup returns CDR1 SNHLY and CDR2 FYNNEI. Trimming shortened V by 1 base and J by 4 bases, and 14 bases separated the two germline ends. In the source study's methods: Reference gene primer amplification in the assay estimated nucleated cell counts. Assay used: immunoSEQ multiplex PCR; TCRdb lists only in-frame clones, some missing. The D gene and trimming were derived from the DNA, and the V and J assignments and clone size from that table. The table includes 210,000 or so clones, approximately 90% detected once. Sequencing was carried out using peripheral blood. The J gene is TRBJ1-3, the V gene TRBV2; D not resolved. The TCR sequence derives from a woman in her thirties or forties with acute or convalescent COVID-19. The CDR3 DNA reads TGTGCCAGCAGTGAAGAGGAGGGTAGGATAGGAAACACCATATATTTT. Translated, it gives CASSEEEGRIGNTIYF.